The entry that follows covers one T cell receptor beta chain sequence. No cognate antigen has been identified for it. No clone much larger than this one lies a single base away; base qualities are absent. Reading the germline V gene (reference sequence) gives CDR1 MNHEY and CDR2 SMNVEV. The CDR3 contains 15 residues, cysteine and phenylalanine counted. The CDR3 DNA has 45 bases and is translated from base 1. V drops 3 bases and J drops 7 bases, leaving 13 bases in between. The trial excluded patients who had a history of autoimmune disease or who were on systemic immunosuppression. Peripheral blood for TCR sequencing was collected from all dose cohorts at baseline, on cycle 4 day 1, and on cycle 7 day 1. The samples were taken from a phase I, first-in-human, multicenter, open-label dose-escalation trial of ivuxolimab. Adults with locally advanced or metastatic head and neck squamous cell, hepatocellular, melanoma or renal cell carcinoma were enrolled in the trial. Before TCR sequencing, CD4+ T cells and CD8+ T cells were sorted from peripheral blood as separate populations.

This record belongs to a study of OX40 agonist ivuxolimab in advanced cancers. Concerning the study at large: Ivuxolimab, which targeted the costimulatory receptor OX40 (CD134), was an agonistic, fully human IgG2 monoclonal antibody. Intravenous ivuxolimab was administered to patients every 2 weeks at six dose levels: 0.01, 0.1, 0.3, 1.5, 3 and 10 mg/kg. Among the roughly 54 dose-escalation patients, some 20 had hepatocellular carcinoma, 15 or so melanoma, 9 renal cell carcinoma and 9 head and neck cancer. In the dose-escalation cohort, around 80% of patients were male, and the mean age was around 60 years with a range of roughly 20 to 80. Patients were allowed to have had prior anti-PD-1, anti-PD-L1 or anti-CTLA-4 therapy, and around two fifths of the dose-escalation patients had been treated with checkpoint inhibitors. Partial responses occurred in three dose-escalation patients, of whom one had hepatocellular carcinoma and two had cutaneous melanoma. The purpose of peripheral TCRbeta sequencing was to test whether ivuxolimab changed TCR sequence diversity and led to clonal T-cell expansion. The monotherapy dose-escalation portion (N ≈ 52 patients) of the phase I ivuxolimab trial is reported in the paper. On the study overall, not on this receptor specifically: At doses of 0.1 to 3.0 mg/kg, clonal expansion of both CD4+ and CD8+ T cells in blood was seen between baseline and week 6. Low levels of normalized T-cell clonal expansion were also seen in some patients who did not respond. In the 0.1-3.0 mg/kg groups, partial responders were among the patients with the lowest normalized peripheral clonal expansion, particularly in CD8+ T cells. After ivuxolimab, expanded clones were on average more numerous among CD8+ T cells than among CD4+ T cells. The antigen specificity of the clonally expanded peripheral T cells was not determined.

To sequence the TCRbeta CDR3 region, genomic DNA was isolated from the sorted cells. The immunoSEQ Assay was used for sequencing of TCRbeta CDR3 regions. TCRdb obtained this table from immuneACCESS and retained in-frame rearrangements with V and J assigned. These tables miss some clones; where compared with another copy, unresolved V genes account for less than half of the shortfall, and the remainder is unexplained. In all, the sample holds about 19,000 clones, and nearly 85% of those were seen once. The ten largest clones add up to 53% of the sample. The sequenced sample was CD4+ or CD8+ T cells sorted from blood, obtained in a trial of the OX40 agonist ivuxolimab. The rearrangement joined TRBV27 to TRBJ1-6, with TRBD1 tentatively as D gene (6 bases match). The TCR was taken from an adult with an advanced solid tumor such as melanoma, head and neck, liver or kidney cancer. The CDR3 sequence is CASSFGAGVNSPLHF. The DNA sequence is TGTGCCAGCAGTTTTGGGGCAGGGGTAAATTCACCCCTCCACTTT.